These 2 T cell receptor beta chains share one sample of origin, sequenced in a study of blood T cell dynamics during melanoma immunotherapy. Profiled with immunoSEQ multiplex PCR; TCRdb holds only in-frame clones, not every one. The table includes 15,000 to 20,000 clones, approximately 93% detected once. Described time point: pre-treatment baseline. The material sequenced was blood, taken from a patient treated with checkpoint blockade. The receptors here all came from a human donor with melanoma.

J is TRBJ1-1 and V is TRBV4-2; possible D gene TRBD1, 5 bases. The CDR3 runs to 12 residues. The germline gives CDR1 LGHNA, CDR2 YNFKEQ. Trimming removed 8 bases from V and 5 bases from J, with 12 bases in between. CDR3 amino acids: CASGKGRTEAFF. The CDR3 region has the DNA TGTGCCAGCGGAAAGGGGAGGACTGAAGCTTTCTTT.

V gene TRBV11-2 combines with J gene TRBJ2-7; D is uncertain. Germline V gene sequence: CDR1 SGHAT, CDR2 FQNNGV. The V gene lost 1 base and the J gene lost 4 bases, with 11 bases spanning the gap. The CDR3 is 14 residues long. The CDR3 nucleotides are TGTGCCAGCAGCTTAGGGTCGTCAGTATACGAGCAGTACTTC. Amino acids: CASSLGSSVYEQYF.